This is a list of T cell receptor beta chains from one sample in a study of brain T cells in children with intractable seizures. The method was immunoSEQ multiplex PCR; TCRdb's version includes in-frame clones alone and lacks a portion of them. Of under 150,000 clones listed, approximately 94% are singletons. The sample was peripheral blood, taken at surgery. The receptors here all came from a boy under two years old with hemimegalencephaly and intractable seizures. Both conserved end residues are part of each CDR3. A D gene is named only where the DNA matches it firmly. For some rows the clone size is stated as once, few or many, or as a class when expanded; others skip it.

cdr3_aa: CASSLTPSAGGSYNEQFF; cdr3_nt: TGTGCCAGCAGCTTAACCCCGTCGGCGGGAGGCTCCTACAATGAGCAGTTCTTC; d_call: TRBD2; clone_size: .; v_call: TRBV11-2; j_call: TRBJ2-1
cdr3_aa: CASSYTVSSTDTQYF; cdr3_nt: TGCGCCAGCAGCTACACGGTTTCTAGCACAGATACGCAGTATTTT; d_call: .; clone_size: .; v_call: TRBV5-1; j_call: TRBJ2-3
cdr3_aa: CARDTPREQSYNEQFF; cdr3_nt: TGTGCCAGAGACACTCCCCGGGAGCAGTCCTACAATGAGCAGTTCTTC; d_call: .; clone_size: once; v_call: TRBV5-3; j_call: TRBJ2-1
cdr3_aa: CASSSPGTSDSYEQYF; cdr3_nt: TGCGCCAGCAGCAGTCCCGGGACTAGCGACTCCTACGAGCAGTACTTC; d_call: TRBD2; clone_size: .; v_call: TRBV5-1; j_call: TRBJ2-7
cdr3_aa: CASSGGLAFRGTGELFF; cdr3_nt: TGTGCCAGCAGCGGGGGACTAGCGTTTAGGGGTACCGGGGAGCTGTTTTTT; d_call: TRBD2; clone_size: .; v_call: TRBV5-4; j_call: TRBJ2-2
cdr3_aa: CASTGDTDTQYF; cdr3_nt: TGTGCCAGCACAGGGGACACAGATACGCAGTATTTT; d_call: .; clone_size: .; v_call: TRBV12-3/TRBV12-4; j_call: TRBJ2-3
cdr3_aa: CASSPGTGLNSPLHF; cdr3_nt: TGCGCCAGCAGCCCCGGGACAGGACTTAATTCACCCCTCCACTTT; d_call: TRBD1; clone_size: .; v_call: TRBV5-1; j_call: TRBJ1-6
cdr3_aa: CASGQGSNQPQHF; cdr3_nt: TGTGCCAGTGGACAGGGAAGCAATCAGCCCCAGCATTTT; d_call: TRBD1; clone_size: .; v_call: TRBV7-2; j_call: TRBJ1-5
cdr3_aa: CASSPLIMDRLNTEAFF; cdr3_nt: TGTGCCAGCTCACCCCTAATAATGGACAGATTGAACACTGAAGCTTTCTTT; d_call: .; clone_size: once; v_call: TRBV18; j_call: TRBJ1-1
cdr3_aa: CASSSFSGRIRELFF; cdr3_nt: TGTGCCAGCAGCTCTTTTAGCGGGAGAATACGGGAGCTGTTTTTT; d_call: TRBD2; clone_size: .; v_call: TRBV7-9; j_call: TRBJ2-2
cdr3_aa: CASSSQGTRYNEQFF; cdr3_nt: TGTGCCAGCAGCTCCCAGGGGACCCGATACAATGAGCAGTTCTTC; d_call: .; clone_size: .; v_call: TRBV7-2; j_call: TRBJ2-1
cdr3_aa: CASSFGLTYEQYF; cdr3_nt: TGTGCCAGCAGCTTCGGACTGACTTACGAGCAGTACTTC; d_call: .; clone_size: .; v_call: TRBV7-2; j_call: TRBJ2-7
cdr3_aa: CAQERRGGNTNYGYTF; cdr3_nt: TGTGCCCAAGAGAGGCGGGGAGGGAATACTAACTATGGCTACACCTTC; d_call: .; clone_size: .; v_call: TRBV30; j_call: TRBJ1-2
cdr3_aa: CASSEWDRGTDTQYF; cdr3_nt: TGTGCCAGCAGTGAATGGGACAGGGGCACAGATACGCAGTATTTT; d_call: TRBD1; clone_size: .; v_call: TRBV6-1; j_call: TRBJ2-3
cdr3_aa: CATRQETQYF; cdr3_nt: TGTGCCACCCGCCAAGAGACCCAGTACTTC; d_call: .; clone_size: .; v_call: TRBV10-3; j_call: TRBJ2-5
cdr3_aa: CASSSGTGVGYEQYF; cdr3_nt: TGTGCCAGCAGCTCCGGGACGGGGGTAGGCTACGAGCAGTACTTC; d_call: .; clone_size: .; v_call: TRBV5-4; j_call: TRBJ2-7
cdr3_aa: CASSHRDWGRLVNQPQHF; cdr3_nt: TGCGCCAGCAGTCACCGGGATTGGGGGAGGTTGGTTAATCAGCCCCAGCATTTT; d_call: .; clone_size: .; v_call: TRBV23-1; j_call: TRBJ1-5
cdr3_aa: CASSHRGWGDYGYTF; cdr3_nt: TGTGCCAGCAGCCACCGTGGTTGGGGTGACTATGGCTACACCTTC; d_call: .; clone_size: .; v_call: TRBV14; j_call: TRBJ1-2
cdr3_aa: CASSQDGRRAYEQYF; cdr3_nt: TGTGCCAGCAGCCAAGACGGGCGGAGGGCCTACGAGCAGTACTTC; d_call: .; clone_size: .; v_call: TRBV3-1/TRBV3-2; j_call: TRBJ2-7
cdr3_aa: CSARGETQYF; cdr3_nt: TGCAGTGCTAGAGGCGAGACCCAGTACTTC; d_call: .; clone_size: .; v_call: TRBV20-1; j_call: TRBJ2-5
cdr3_aa: CASSPPVAGGRDTQYF; cdr3_nt: TGTGCCAGCTCACCACCGGTAGCGGGAGGCAGAGATACGCAGTATTTT; d_call: TRBD2; clone_size: .; v_call: TRBV18; j_call: TRBJ2-3
cdr3_aa: CASSLALSETQYF; cdr3_nt: TGTGCCAGCAGCTTGGCCCTTTCAGAGACCCAGTACTTC; d_call: .; clone_size: .; v_call: TRBV11-3; j_call: TRBJ2-5
cdr3_aa: CASGIGYEQYF; cdr3_nt: TGTGCTAGTGGCATTGGATACGAGCAGTACTTC; d_call: .; clone_size: .; v_call: TRBV12-5; j_call: TRBJ2-7
cdr3_aa: CASSYRDSSYEQYF; cdr3_nt: TGTGCCAGCAGTTACCGGGACAGCTCCTACGAGCAGTACTTC; d_call: TRBD1; clone_size: .; v_call: TRBV2; j_call: TRBJ2-7
cdr3_aa: CASSYPGTEQFF; cdr3_nt: TGTGCCAGCAGTTACCCCGGGACCGAGCAGTTCTTC; d_call: .; clone_size: .; v_call: TRBV6-5; j_call: TRBJ2-1
cdr3_aa: CASSQNSPLHF; cdr3_nt: TGTGCCAGTAGTCAAAATTCACCCCTCCACTTT; d_call: .; clone_size: .; v_call: TRBV19; j_call: TRBJ1-6
cdr3_aa: CASSRRQNYEQYF; cdr3_nt: TGTGCCAGCAGTCGTCGACAGAACTACGAGCAGTACTTC; d_call: .; clone_size: .; v_call: TRBV6-5; j_call: TRBJ2-7
cdr3_aa: CASSAPTNYEQYF; cdr3_nt: TGTGCCAGCAGCGCCCCAACCAACTACGAGCAGTACTTC; d_call: .; clone_size: .; v_call: TRBV28; j_call: TRBJ2-7
cdr3_aa: CASSEPTQGRPYEQYF; cdr3_nt: TGTGCCAGCAGTGAACCAACACAGGGAAGGCCCTACGAGCAGTACTTC; d_call: .; clone_size: .; v_call: TRBV6-1; j_call: TRBJ2-7
cdr3_aa: CASSYQSYNEQFF; cdr3_nt: TGTGCCAGCAGCTACCAATCCTACAATGAGCAGTTCTTC; d_call: .; clone_size: .; v_call: TRBV7-9; j_call: TRBJ2-1
cdr3_aa: CASSQQGAGNTIYF; cdr3_nt: TGTGCCAGCAGCCAACAAGGGGCTGGAAACACCATATATTTT; d_call: .; clone_size: .; v_call: TRBV3-1/TRBV3-2; j_call: TRBJ1-3
cdr3_aa: CASSYSTGAEQYF; cdr3_nt: TGTGCCAGCAGTTACTCGACAGGGGCGGAGCAGTACTTC; d_call: TRBD1; clone_size: few; v_call: TRBV6-5; j_call: TRBJ2-7
cdr3_aa: CASSILAPNYGYTF; cdr3_nt: TGTGCCAGTAGTATATTGGCACCCAACTATGGCTACACCTTC; d_call: .; clone_size: .; v_call: TRBV19; j_call: TRBJ1-2
cdr3_aa: CASVLTGAGYEQYF; cdr3_nt: TGTGCCAGCGTCTTGACAGGGGCCGGCTACGAGCAGTACTTC; d_call: TRBD1; clone_size: .; v_call: TRBV28; j_call: TRBJ2-7
cdr3_aa: CASSYGTFSTDTQYF; cdr3_nt: TGTGCCAGCAGTTATGGGACCTTTAGCACAGATACGCAGTATTTT; d_call: .; clone_size: .; v_call: TRBV6-2/TRBV6-3; j_call: TRBJ2-3
cdr3_aa: CASSDRRGGRNSPLHF; cdr3_nt: TGTGCCAGCTCAGACCGCAGGGGAGGGAGGAATTCACCCCTCCACTTT; d_call: .; clone_size: .; v_call: TRBV18; j_call: TRBJ1-6